Below are 24 T cell receptor beta chains sequenced from a single sample in a study of T cells in Graves' hyperthyroidism and ophthalmopathy. Template material for amplifying TCR beta CDR3 regions consisted of RNA transcripts. Researchers ran a first-round RT-PCR on the TCR CDR3 using the HTBI primer set. TCRdb recomputed calls from the multiplex PCR reads with MiXCR, one row per CDR3 protein. The sample carries over 650,000 distinct CDR3 sequences, roughly 46% recorded once. The sequenced material came from peripheral blood or thyroid tissue (not recorded which). These receptors all stem from an adult man with Graves' disease, either hyperthyroidism or ophthalmopathy (not recorded which).

V and J are TRBV7-3 and TRBJ2-7; 12 bases are shared with TRBD2. Germline CDR1 and CDR2: SGHTA and FQGTGA. There are 12 residues in the CDR3. Trimming took 9 bases from V and 13 from J; bases not matched to a gene: 10. The CDR3 sequence is CASSPGTSGYYF. CDR3 nucleotides: TGTGCCAGTAGCCCCGGGACTAGCGGGTACTACTTC. Complete variable domain (other parts from reference TRBV7-3 and TRBJ2-7): GAGVSQTPSNKVTEKGKYVELRCDPISGHTALYWYRQSLGQGPEFLIYFQGTGAADDSGLPNDRFFAVRPEGSVSTLKIQRTERGDSAVYLCASSPGTSGYYFGPGTRLTVT.

This clonotype was recorded at least ten times. CDR3 sequence (DNA): TGTGCCAGCAGCTTAGATCGCAGAAATCAGCCCCAGCATTTT. Residues: CASSLDRRNQPQHF. The genes are TRBV7-2 and TRBJ1-5; D is unclear. Looked up from germline, CDR1 is SGHTA and CDR2 is FQGNSA. V lost 1 base and J 4 bases, leaving 8 bases between the germline ends. This CDR3 has 14 residues.

This clonotype was counted a few times. V gene TRBV7-9 combines with J gene TRBJ2-2; 10 positions match TRBD2. This CDR3 is built from 15 residues. Germline CDR1 is SEHNR and CDR2 is FQNEAQ (reference sequence). J was trimmed by 7 bases and V by 5 bases; bases with no gene match: 7. CDR3 sequence (DNA): TGTGCCAGCAGCCTCCTAGCGGGAGCGGGCGGGGAGCTGTTTTTT. Amino acid sequence: CASSLLAGAGGELFF.

The CDR3 sequence is CASSLSGGSQPQHF. The CDR3 DNA sequence: TGTGCCAGCAGCCTCAGTGGGGGCAGTCAGCCCCAGCATTTT. This chain links TRBV7-8 with TRBJ1-5, with D possibly TRBD1 on 6 matching bases. Germline CDR1 and CDR2: SGHVS and FQNEAQ. This CDR3 has 14 residues. Trimming shortened V by 5 bases and J by 6 bases, and 14 bases separated the two germline ends.

This clonotype was picked up a small number of times. The rearrangement joins TRBV10-3 to TRBJ1-1, with 7 bases matching TRBD1. Losses at the gene ends were 6 bases for V and 2 bases for J; bases not matched to a gene: 6. The CDR3 has 14 residues. Germline V gene lookup returns CDR1 ENHRY and CDR2 SYGVKD. The CDR3: CAIRPDRSNTEAFF. In DNA form, the CDR3 reads TGTGCCATCAGGCCGGACAGGAGTAACACTGAAGCTTTCTTT.

The genes are TRBV6-6 and TRBJ2-7, with 7 bases lining up with TRBD1. The CDR3 is 13 residues long. Germline lookup yields CDR1 MNHNY and CDR2 SVGAGI (reference sequence). With V trimmed by 5 bases and J by 3 bases, 4 bases remained unmatched. The DNA for the CDR3 is TGTGCCAGCAGTGGGGACAGAAACTACGAGCAGTACTTC. It codes for CASSGDRNYEQYF.

This chain uses TRBV2 with TRBJ1-5; D remains unclear. Germline V gene sequence: CDR1 SNHLY, CDR2 FYNNEI. Trimming shortened V by 2 bases and J by 7 bases, and 15 bases separated the two germline ends. This CDR3 spans 15 amino acids. Here the CDR3 reads CASSEQAGFGQPQHF. DNA for the CDR3: TGTGCCAGCAGTGAACAGGCTGGCTTCGGCCAGCCCCAGCATTTT. Together with reference TRBV2 and TRBJ1-5, the CDR3 gives the full variable domain: EPEVTQTPSHQVTQMGQEVILRCVPISNHLYFYWYRQILGQKVEFLVSFYNNEISEKSEIFDDQFSVERPDGSNFTLKIRSTKLEDSAMYFCASSEQAGFGQPQHFGDGTRLSIL.

The chain combines TRBV29-1 with TRBJ1-3; D ambiguous. The V and J ends lost 4 bases and 1 base respectively, with 11 bases between them. This CDR3 is 14 amino acids long. Germline V gives CDR1 SQVTM, CDR2 ANQGSEA. The CDR3 DNA follows: TGCAGCGTTGTCCCCAAGGCTTCTGGAAACACCATATATTTT. Translation: CSVVPKASGNTIYF.

The table lists this clonotype with a few counts. The chain couples TRBV4-1 to TRBJ1-4; D perhaps matches TRBD1 (6 bases). CDR3 length equals 15 residues. The germline gives CDR1 MGHRA, CDR2 YSYEKL. The V end was cut by 4 bases, the J end by 6 bases, with 15 bases between. The CDR3 loop reads CASSLLQGRHEKLFF. CDR3 DNA: TGCGCCAGCAGCCTTCTACAGGGACGGCATGAAAAACTGTTTTTT.

Concerning this clonotype: A read error may be the cause here, since a much bigger clone is one base away. V is TRBV29-1 and J is TRBJ2-7, with D hard to call. The CDR3 loop spans 14 amino acids. The V gene's germline CDR1 is SQVTM and CDR2 ANQGSEA. The ends were cut back, 4 bases at V and 3 bases at J, with 16 bases in the middle. The CDR3 DNA sequence: TGCAGCGTTGGGGATTTCGGACCGAACTACGAGCAGTACTTC. Translating gives CSVGDFGPNYEQYF.

In this sample, this clonotype turned up a few times. The chain joins TRBV20-1 to TRBJ1-6; 8 bases are a match to TRBD1. V dropped 1 base and J dropped 10; count of bases not matched to a gene: 9. This CDR3 comprises 15 residues. Per germline, CDR1 DFQATT and CDR2 SNEGSKA (reference sequence). This CDR3 reads CSARAKTGASSPLHF. The CDR3 region has the DNA TGCAGTGCTAGAGCCAAGACAGGGGCTAGCTCACCCCTCCACTTT.

The J gene is TRBJ1-2, the V gene TRBV20-1; possibly TRBD1 for D (6 bases). CDR1 and CDR2 (germline): DFQATT, SNEGSKA (reference sequence). The CDR3 loop spans 15 amino acids. Deletions cut 3 bases from V and 4 bases from J, with 18 bases between. The CDR3 reads CSASTRDTGSYGYTF. The CDR3 DNA reads TGCAGTGCTAGTACCCGGGACACCGGTTCCTATGGCTACACCTTC.

The CDR3 region has the DNA TGTGCCAGCAGCGGCCGGACAGCGCCGGCTACCTACGAGCAGTACTTC. Translated: CASSGRTAPATYEQYF. The J gene is TRBJ2-7, the V gene TRBV11-2, with a possible D match to TRBD1 (6 bases). The CDR3 covers 16 residues. Germline CDR1 reads SGHAT; CDR2 reads FQNNGV. V shed 5 bases and J shed 2 bases, with 19 bases lying between them.

Worth noting for this clonotype: Since the CDR3 does not end with the conserved phenylalanine or tryptophan, this likely comes from a read error. The chain has TRBV5-1 and TRBJ1-6; D is possibly TRBD1 (6 bases). The CDR3 loop spans 15 amino acids. The germline CDR1 and CDR2 sequences are SGHRS and YFSETQ. CDR3: CASSLDSSYNSPLHL. The CDR3 DNA is TGCGCCAGCAGTTTGGACAGCTCCTATAATTCACCCCTCCACCTT.

This sequence joins TRBV29-1 and TRBJ1-5; D gene unclear. The length of the CDR3 is 14 residues. CDR1 is SQVTM, CDR2 ANQGSEA, per germline. With 8 bases removed from V and 4 bases from J, the gap between germline ends came to 18 bases. The CDR3 nucleotides are TGCAGCAGTTTCGGCCCGCCTGGAAATCAGCCCCAGCATTTT. This sequence encodes CSSFGPPGNQPQHF. Combining the CDR3 with reference TRBV29-1 and TRBJ1-5 gives the whole variable domain SAVISQKPSRDICQRGTSLTIQCQVDSQVTMMFWYRQQPGQSLTLIATANQGSEATYESGFVIDKFPISRPNLTFSTLTVSNMSPEDSSIYLCSSFGPPGNQPQHFGDGTRLSIL.

Of note for this clonotype: A much larger clone is a single base away; this may be a read error. This chain links TRBV7-9 with TRBJ1-1, with no clear D. The germline V gene has CDR1 SEHNR and CDR2 FQNEAQ (reference sequence). There are 13 residues in the CDR3. V lost 4 bases, J lost 1 base, and 7 bases lay in between. The CDR3 protein is CASSSHKNTEAFF. The CDR3 coding sequence is TGTGCCAGCAGCTCGCACAAGAACACTGAAGCTTTCTTT.

This clonotype has a single count. A much larger clone differs from this one at a single base, so this may be a read error. V and J are TRBV19 and TRBJ2-2, with TRBD1 as a possible D gene (6 bases). There are 15 residues in the CDR3. V gave up 5 bases and J gave up 4 bases, with 14 bases separating them. Germline V gene lookup returns CDR1 LNHDA and CDR2 SQIVND (reference sequence). CDR3 DNA: TGTGCCAGTAGTGTTATGGGGGCAGGCACCGGGGAGCTGTTTTTT. Translating gives CASSVMGAGTGELFF.

This clonotype has more than one count but fewer than ten. This sequence joins TRBV7-9 and TRBJ1-1, with D possibly TRBD1 on 6 matching bases. The CDR3 loop spans 16 amino acids. Germline V CDR1 and CDR2: SEHNR, FQNEAQ (reference sequence). Trimming cost V 5 bases and J 7 bases, with 23 bases left between them. The CDR3 region is CASSPREGGRYDEAFF. CDR3 sequence (DNA): TGTGCCAGCAGCCCACGGGAGGGGGGGCGATACGATGAAGCTTTCTTT.

The table lists this clonotype with a few counts. The CDR3 nucleotides are TGTGCCAGTAGTACTCTGGGGTCGGCGTATGGCTACACCTTC. Protein sequence: CASSTLGSAYGYTF. This sequence joins TRBV19 and TRBJ1-2, with D uncertain. The CDR3 is made up of 14 amino acids. CDR1 and CDR2 from the germline V gene are LNHDA and SQIVND (reference sequence). V gave up 4 bases and J gave up 5 bases, with 14 bases separating them.

The genes are TRBV20-1 and TRBJ1-2, with D hard to call. The CDR3 is made up of 12 amino acids. V lost 4 bases to trimming and J lost 0 bases, with 6 bases between them. Germline-derived CDR1 and CDR2 are DFQATT and SNEGSKA (reference sequence). The CDR3 DNA follows: TGCAGTGCTAAGGAGCCTAACTATGGCTACACCTTC. Protein product: CSAKEPNYGYTF.

The chain joins TRBV9 to TRBJ1-6; D remains unclear. Trimming left V 3 bases short and J 3 bases short, with 10 bases between. Looked up from germline, CDR1 is SGDLS and CDR2 is YYNGEE. CDR3 size: 15 residues. CDR3 in DNA: TGTGCCAGCAGCGCCGGACCGAACTATAATTCACCCCTCCACTTT. It specifies CASSAGPNYNSPLHF.

This clonotype occurred a few times. CDR3 nucleotides: TGTGCCAGCAGAACAGGGTATACCGGGGAGCTGTTTTTT. This sequence encodes CASRTGYTGELFF. The chain employs TRBV2 and TRBJ2-2, with D perhaps TRBD1 (6 bases). The CDR3 loop spans 13 amino acids. CDR1 is SNHLY and CDR2 is FYNNEI in the germline V gene. The V gene lost 6 bases and the J gene lost 5 bases, with 10 bases spanning the gap.

This clonotype appeared a few times. The chain links TRBV6-1 to TRBJ1-4, with D perhaps matching TRBD1 (5 bases). The CDR3 runs 14 residues. The ends were cut back, 5 bases at V and 6 bases at J, with 13 bases in the middle. The V gene's germline CDR1 is MNHNS and CDR2 SASEGT. CDR3 DNA sequence: TGTGCCAGCAGTCTGGACGGGGGATATGAAAAACTGTTTTTT. It is translated as CASSLDGGYEKLFF.

This clonotype showed up many times. The chain couples TRBV29-1 to TRBJ1-3; no firm D call. The germline gives CDR1 SQVTM, CDR2 ANQGSEA. This CDR3 has 15 amino acids. Deletions cut 1 base from V and 2 bases from J, with 12 bases between. CDR3 amino acids: CSVEVGLSPGNTIYF. The CDR3 nucleotides are TGCAGCGTTGAAGTAGGTCTAAGTCCTGGAAACACCATATATTTT.